This TCR beta chain was observed in a study of vaccination effects on CD4 cells after COVID-19. Looking at the study overall: Post-vaccine sample collection fell at a median of 72 days after the second dose. Findings and limits, study-wide: Marked clonal contraction of both clone types appeared late after vaccination. After vaccination of healthy people, only 1 of 255 vaccine-induced clones cross-reacted with common cold coronaviruses.

This clone was found a few times. Its target is not known. Germline CDR1 reads SNHLY; CDR2 reads FYNNEI. V lost 4 bases, J lost 2 bases, and 13 bases lay in between. The CDR3 has 15 amino acids. Clones were sequenced by immunoSEQ multiplex PCR, and TCRdb holds only the in-frame ones, with some missing. This sample has 45,000 to 55,000 clones, with 60% to 75% found just once. A 10-day culture period preceded the isolation of CD4+ T cells. BNT162b2 vaccine or mRNA-1273 vaccine was given to participants in two doses. Among the vaccine recipients, none had a prior SARS-CoV-2 infection, and nucleocapsid antibodies were negative.

The TCR originated in a human donor who received a COVID-19 vaccine. The chain joins TRBV2 to TRBJ2-3; D is unclear. The sequencing here drew on CD4+ T cells from PBMCs cultured without peptide, taken after COVID-19 vaccination. The DNA of the CDR3 is TGTGCCAGCAGTGTCGCACTCACCCACACAGATACGCAGTATTTT. Translating it yields CASSVALTHTDTQYF.